The clone carrying this T cell receptor (beta chain) appeared a few times. Its antigen is undetermined. CDR3-region Arm-PCR and iRepertoire HTBI primers produced the TCR beta libraries. TCRdb ran MiXCR on the multiplex PCR reads and lists one entry per CDR3 protein. The repertoire holds more than 650,000 distinct CDR3 sequences, with around 30% as singletons. Time point reported: persistent/refractory GD, antithyroid drugs over 5 years with positive TRAb. PBMC-extracted RNA yielded the TCR library. These data originate in a study of regulatory T cells in long-lasting Graves disease. Germline V gives CDR1 MDHEN, CDR2 SYDVKM. The CDR3 totals 15 residues. V gave up 5 bases and J gave up 7 bases, with 17 bases separating them. Points from the study as a whole: With persistent disease, TRBV28, TRBJ1-2 and TRBJ2-5 were the favored segments. It was possible that the small sample size reduced accuracy. Sharing of public clonotypes was greater in persistent patients (about 3,000) than in new patients (966).

The sequence was obtained from a female donor with Graves disease. The sequences come from peripheral blood mononuclear cells (PBMCs), collected when the disease was refractory, from a patient treated with antithyroid drugs. The chain couples TRBV28 to TRBJ1-4; D perhaps matches TRBD1 (5 bases). The CDR3 sequence is CASSPRGGRGEKLFF. The DNA for the CDR3 is TGTGCCAGCAGTCCCCGGGGGGGACGAGGTGAAAAACTGTTTTTT.